The 30 T cell receptor beta chains below all came from one sample that was sequenced in a study of blood T cell repertoires in COVID-19. Data came from immunoSEQ multiplex PCR; TCRdb stores just in-frame clones and leaves some out. This table has approximately 290,000 clones, 70% to 90% appearing once. Source material: peripheral blood. The receptors stem from a woman aged 60-75 years with acute or convalescent COVID-19.

The chain is built from TRBV18 and TRBJ1-1; tentative D call: TRBD1 (6 bases). The CDR3 consists of 16 residues. Trimming stripped 6 bases from V and 4 bases from J, with 21 bases between. Germline V lookup: CDR1 KGHSH, CDR2 LQKENI. In DNA, the CDR3 is TGTGCCAGCTCCGAGGTTTTAATCAGGGGTGGCACTGAAGCTTTCTTT. This encodes CASSEVLIRGGTEAFF.

The chain joins TRBV5-1 to TRBJ1-1; a possible D gene is TRBD1 (6 bases). The V end lost 0 bases, the J end lost 1 base, and 10 bases lay between the germline ends. This CDR3 is built from 15 residues. Germline V lookup: CDR1 SGHRS, CDR2 YFSETQ. CDR3 sequence: CASSLDGRGNTEAFF. The CDR3 coding sequence is TGCGCCAGCAGCTTGGACGGCAGGGGGAACACTGAAGCTTTCTTT.

The chain links TRBV12-3 or TRBV12-4 to TRBJ2-7, with D tentatively TRBD2 (6 bases). Between the trimmed V and J ends, which lost 6 bases and 12 bases, there was a span of 15 bases. The CDR3 extends over 11 amino acids. The CDR3 DNA sequence: TGTGCCAGCAGCCCCTCGGGAGCGCTGTACTTC. Residues: CASSPSGALYF.

The V gene is TRBV6-2 or TRBV6-3, the J gene TRBJ2-6; TRBD1 might be the D (5 bases). The V end lost 0 bases, the J end lost 1 base, and 16 bases lay between the germline ends. Germline V gene data show CDR1 as MNHEY and CDR2 as SVGEGT. This CDR3 contains 19 residues. The CDR3 sequence is CASSYSVGRIISGANVLTF. CDR3 in DNA: TGTGCCAGCAGTTACTCGGTGGGGCGTATTATATCTGGGGCCAACGTCCTGACTTTC.

V usage is TRBV19 and J usage is TRBJ1-4, with TRBD1 matching over 7 bases. V shed 7 bases, J shed 7 bases, and the junction held 9 bases outside the gene matches. The CDR3 is 14 residues long. Germline V CDR1 and CDR2: LNHDA, SQIVND (reference sequence). The CDR3 loop is CASTPDRVAEKLFF. CDR3 nucleotide sequence: TGTGCCAGTACTCCCGACAGGGTGGCTGAAAAACTGTTTTTT.

V usage is TRBV14 and J usage is TRBJ2-7, with 7 nucleotides matching TRBD1. Germline CDR1 SGHDN, CDR2 FVKESK. This CDR3 has 14 amino acids. J lost 3 bases, V lost 5 bases, and 7 bases had no gene match. The CDR3 sequence is CASSLSTGHYEQYF. CDR3 bases: TGTGCCAGCAGCTTATCGACAGGGCACTACGAGCAGTACTTC.

The chain has TRBV7-9 and TRBJ2-6, with D perhaps matching TRBD2 (6 bases). In germline, CDR1 is SEHNR, CDR2 FQNEAQ (reference sequence). Trimming shortened V by 5 bases and J by 0 bases, and 20 bases separated the two germline ends. This CDR3 has 19 amino acids. This CDR3 is CASSPGVKARSSGANVLTF. CDR3 nucleotides: TGTGCCAGCAGCCCGGGGGTGAAGGCTCGAAGCTCTGGGGCCAACGTCCTGACTTTC. The full variable domain, completed using reference TRBV7-9 and TRBJ2-6, is DTGVSQNPRHKITKRGQNVTFRCDPISEHNRLYWYRQTLGQGPEFLTYFQNEAQLEKSRLLSDRFSAERPKGSFSTLEIQRTEQGDSAMYLCASSPGVKARSSGANVLTFGAGSRLTVL.

The chain employs TRBV27 and TRBJ2-2, with 7 bases matching TRBD2. Germline V CDR1 and CDR2: MNHEY, SMNVEV (reference sequence). V lost 6 bases, J lost 3 bases, and 10 bases stayed unmatched. The CDR3 has 16 residues. In nucleotides, the CDR3 is TGTGCCAGCAGCCGAACAGGCCTAGCGGACACCGGGGAGCTGTTTTTT. It encodes CASSRTGLADTGELFF.

The CDR3 DNA sequence: TGTGCCAGCAGTTCTCTCGTTCAAGCGACCCCAAATGAGCAGTTCTTC. Translating gives CASSSLVQATPNEQFF. The V and J genes are TRBV25-1 and TRBJ2-1; D not certain. Germline loops: CDR1 MGHDK, CDR2 SYGVNS. The CDR3 totals 16 residues. The germline V and J ends were trimmed by 5 bases and 7 bases, with 21 bases remaining between them.

The rearrangement links TRBV5-4 to TRBJ2-3; 9 bases match TRBD2. Germline V gene sequence: CDR1 SGHNT, CDR2 YYREEE (reference sequence). This CDR3 contains 16 residues. Losses at the gene ends were 4 bases for V and 2 bases for J; bases not matched to a gene: 8. CDR3 protein: CASSLPAGGSTDTQYF. DNA of the CDR3: TGTGCCAGCAGCCTCCCAGCGGGGGGTTCCACAGATACGCAGTATTTT.

V usage is TRBV5-1 and J usage is TRBJ1-5; perhaps TRBD1 as D (6 bases). V was trimmed by 1 base and J by 4 bases, leaving 15 bases between them. CDR3 length equals 16 residues. Germline values: CDR1 SGHRS, CDR2 YFSETQ. The CDR3, as DNA: TGCGCCAGCAGCTTGTGGGGGGGTCAGGGGAATCAGCCCCAGCATTTT. Translated: CASSLWGGQGNQPQHF.

The chain links TRBV7-3 to TRBJ2-1, with 7 bases that match TRBD1. The germline CDR1 and CDR2 sequences are SGHTA and FQGTGA. The CDR3 has 15 residues. With 5 bases clipped from V and 3 bases from J, the junction kept 7 bases outside the gene matches. CDR3 in DNA: TGTGCCAGCAGCCCCGGACAGGTTAGCTACAATGAGCAGTTCTTC. Its translation is CASSPGQVSYNEQFF.

This chain uses TRBV5-1 with TRBJ1-1, with TRBD1 matching 7 bases. Germline V gene lookup returns CDR1 SGHRS and CDR2 YFSETQ. The CDR3 runs to 16 residues. Trimming cost V 2 bases and J 0 bases; bases outside gene matches: 7. The CDR3 protein is CASSFPGGGLNTEAFF. DNA for the CDR3: TGCGCCAGCAGCTTCCCAGGGGGTGGCCTGAACACTGAAGCTTTCTTT.

The chain carries TRBV6-5 and TRBJ1-6, with TRBD1 as a possible D gene (6 bases). The CDR3 extends over 15 amino acids. Per germline, CDR1 MNHEY and CDR2 SVGAGI. Trimming removed 6 bases at V and 7 bases at J, with 16 bases between. The CDR3 coding sequence is TGTGCCAGCAGCCTAACCAGGGGAGGGAATTCACCCCTCCACTTT. Its protein product is CASSLTRGGNSPLHF.

The rearrangement joins TRBV9 to TRBJ2-2; TRBD2 matches at 9 bases. The CDR3 consists of 16 residues. Germline CDR1 is SGDLS and CDR2 is YYNGEE. J gave up 3 bases and V 2 bases, and 5 bases lay outside the gene matches. The DNA of the CDR3 is TGTGCCAGCAGCGTCCAGACTAGCGGTCACACCGGGGAGCTGTTTTTT. Residues: CASSVQTSGHTGELFF.

The chain links TRBV2 to TRBJ2-1; TRBD2 agrees at 8 bases. The CDR3 has 15 residues. V lost 4 bases, J lost 6 bases, and 8 bases stayed unmatched. Germline loops: CDR1 SNHLY, CDR2 FYNNEI. The CDR3 loop reads CASSGSGSFGNEQFF. As DNA, the CDR3 is TGTGCCAGCAGTGGCAGCGGGAGCTTTGGCAATGAGCAGTTCTTC.

This chain links TRBV2 with TRBJ1-5; D is perhaps TRBD1 (6 bases). Germline-derived CDR1 and CDR2 are SNHLY and FYNNEI. Between the trimmed V and J ends, which lost 8 bases and 6 bases, there was a span of 11 bases. The CDR3 has 12 residues. The CDR3 DNA sequence: TGTGCCAGCCGCGGGGGCGGTCAGCCCCAGCATTTT. It translates to CASRGGGQPQHF. Full variable domain (rest looked up from reference TRBV2 and TRBJ1-5): EPEVTQTPSHQVTQMGQEVILRCVPISNHLYFYWYRQILGQKVEFLVSFYNNEISEKSEIFDDQFSVERPDGSNFTLKIRSTKLEDSAMYFCASRGGGQPQHFGDGTRLSIL.

This chain joins TRBV10-3 and TRBJ2-7, with 7 bases matching TRBD1. Germline-derived CDR1 and CDR2 are ENHRY and SYGVKD. CDR3 length: 14 residues. V shed 3 bases and J 5 bases; nucleotides not matched to a gene: 7. The CDR3: CAISERTGSNEQYF. As DNA, the CDR3 is TGTGCCATCAGTGAACGGACAGGATCCAACGAGCAGTACTTC.

The chain has TRBV12-5 and TRBJ2-3; 8 bases agree with TRBD1. J was trimmed by 4 bases and V by 1 base; bases with no gene match: 1. The germline V gene has CDR1 LGHNT and CDR2 FRNRAP. This CDR3 comprises 14 residues. In DNA form, the CDR3 reads TGTGCTAGTGGTTTGGGACAGGGGCCAGATACGCAGTATTTT. Residues: CASGLGQGPDTQYF.

In the case of this clone: The junction does not match germline at one end; this may be a read error. V and J are TRBV2 and TRBJ2-7, with 9 nucleotides matching TRBD2. The CDR3 length is 12 residues. Germline CDR1 reads SNHLY; CDR2 reads FYNNEI. CDR3 region: CASNQTPSGEGF. CDR3 DNA sequence: TGTGCCAGCAACCAAACTCCTAGCGGGGAAGGCTTC. The full variable domain, with the rest looked up from reference TRBV2 and TRBJ2-7, is EPEVTQTPSHQVTQMGQEVILRCVPISNHLYFYWYRQILGQKVEFLVSFYNNEISEKSEIFDDQFSVERPDGSNFTLKIRSTKLEDSAMYFCASNQTPSGEGFGPGTRLTVT.

The CDR3 reads CASSSKHRGPVGNQPQHF. DNA of the CDR3: TGTGCCAGCAGCAGTAAACACAGGGGGCCAGTCGGCAATCAGCCCCAGCATTTT. This chain uses TRBV7-2 with TRBJ1-5, with 9 bases that match TRBD1. The CDR3 sequence is 18 residues long. Germline values: CDR1 SGHTA, CDR2 FQGNSA. V trimming: 5 bases; J trimming: 2 bases; junction bases outside the gene matches: 13.

This chain uses TRBV19 with TRBJ1-2; the match to TRBD1 covers 8 bases. CDR1 and CDR2 from the germline V gene are LNHDA and SQIVND (reference sequence). This CDR3 contains 12 residues. Trimming at V came to 8 bases and at J to 2 bases, leaving 1 base not matched to a gene. The CDR3 is CASDRGNYGYTF. In DNA, the CDR3 is TGTGCCAGTGACAGGGGAAACTATGGCTACACCTTC.

V is TRBV29-1 and J is TRBJ1-2, with 9 bases that match TRBD1. Germline V gene sequence: CDR1 SQVTM, CDR2 ANQGSEA. This CDR3 region has 14 residues. V dropped 4 bases and J dropped 8; count of bases not matched to a gene: 11. CDR3 amino acids: CSVGEGTGTIGYTF. In nucleotides, the CDR3 is TGCAGCGTTGGAGAAGGGACAGGGACTATCGGCTACACCTTC.

In DNA, the CDR3 is TGTGCCACCAGTGATTTCTATAGCAATCAGCCCCAGCATTTT. As protein: CATSDFYSNQPQHF. This rearrangement joins TRBV24-1 to TRBJ1-5, with D unclear. CDR3 size: 14 residues. The germline CDR1 and CDR2 sequences are KGHDR and SFDVKD. V lost 1 base and J lost 0, with 3 bases in between.

This chain uses TRBV7-2 with TRBJ1-3; D is perhaps TRBD1 (5 bases). V was pared by 4 bases and J by 1 base, with 17 bases between. The CDR3 has 17 amino acids. CDR1 and CDR2 (germline): SGHTA, FQGNSA. CDR3 loop: CASSSAPTVRSGNTIYF. DNA for the CDR3: TGTGCCAGCAGCTCGGCCCCGACAGTGCGATCTGGAAACACCATATATTTT.

J is TRBJ1-5 and V is TRBV9; 7 nucleotides match TRBD1. CDR1 and CDR2 (germline): SGDLS, YYNGEE. Unmatched junction bases numbered 6, after V lost 4 bases and J lost 2 bases. This CDR3 is built from 15 residues. The CDR3 protein is CASSPDREGNQPQHF. In nucleotides, the CDR3 is TGTGCCAGCAGCCCCGACAGGGAAGGCAATCAGCCCCAGCATTTT.

The CDR3, as DNA: TGCGCCAGCAGCCCGGAAGGTACTAGCGGGAGCTCCTACAATGAGCAGTTCTTC. Translated, it gives CASSPEGTSGSSYNEQFF. The chain joins TRBV5-1 to TRBJ2-1; 11 bases agree with TRBD2. The germline V gene encodes CDR1 SGHRS and CDR2 YFSETQ. The ends lost 4 bases at V and 0 bases at J; junction bases unmatched: 9. This CDR3 has 18 amino acids.

As DNA, the CDR3 is TGTGCCAGCAGGCAACAAACTTCGGGGACTGAAGCTTTCTTT. This translates into CASRQQTSGTEAFF. The chain combines TRBV3-1 (or the pseudogene TRBV3-2) with TRBJ1-1; D unclear. Trimming took 6 bases from V and 5 from J, leaving 16 bases between them. The CDR3 loop spans 14 amino acids. Germline loops: CDR1 LGHDT, CDR2 YNNKEL (reference sequence).

This clone was picked up one time. This chain joins TRBV27 and TRBJ1-4, with 8 nucleotides matching TRBD1. This CDR3 has 17 amino acids. Germline V CDR1 and CDR2: MNHEY, SMNVEV (reference sequence). The V gene end was trimmed by 0 bases and the J gene end by 3 bases; junction bases not matched to a gene: 6. CDR3 amino acids: CASSLSWDRFANEKLFF. CDR3 DNA sequence: TGTGCCAGCAGTTTATCTTGGGACAGGTTCGCTAATGAAAAACTGTTTTTT.

The chain recombines TRBV25-1 with TRBJ1-1; D not certain. CDR1 is MGHDK and CDR2 is SYGVNS in the germline V gene. Trimming removed 1 base at V and 10 bases at J, with 10 bases between. The CDR3 spans 12 residues. This chain's CDR3 is CASSESPGVAFF. The CDR3 coding sequence is TGTGCCAGCAGTGAATCACCTGGAGTAGCTTTCTTT.